These 18 T cell receptor beta chains share one sample of origin, sequenced in a study of cytomegalovirus exposure and HLA in healthy donors. Primers included in the PCR were 60 Vbeta and 13 Jbeta primers. Generated by immunoSEQ multiplex PCR, the TCRdb table keeps only in-frame clones and is missing some. This sample contains under 90,000 clones. The sequenced sample was PBMCs. These receptors were taken from a female donor in good health and CMV-seropositive.

This sequence joins TRBV11-2 and TRBJ1-2, with a possible D match to TRBD1 (5 bases). CDR1 and CDR2 from the germline V gene are SGHAT and FQNNGV. Trimming took 5 bases from V and 4 from J, leaving 20 bases between them. CDR3 length: 16 residues. CDR3 DNA: TGTGCCAGCAGCGCTACCCCCCGGGGGGTCATCTATGGCTACACCTTC. Residues: CASSATPRGVIYGYTF.

CDR3 nucleotides: TGTGCCAGTAGTCTAAGCGGGACAGGTGACTACGAGCAGTACTTC. As protein: CASSLSGTGDYEQYF. The chain combines TRBV19 with TRBJ2-7; D possibly corresponds to TRBD1 (8 bases). The CDR3 runs to 15 residues. Germline V lookup: CDR1 LNHDA, CDR2 SQIVND (reference sequence). The V gene lost 5 bases and the J gene lost 3 bases, with 17 bases spanning the gap.

This chain joins TRBV5-1 and TRBJ2-3; 9 positions agree with TRBD1. Germline V lookup: CDR1 SGHRS, CDR2 YFSETQ. The V and J ends lost 3 bases and 4 bases, in that order; junction bases with no gene match: 9. The length of the CDR3 is 16 residues. CDR3 DNA: TGCGCCAGCAGCTGGCCGGGACAGGGATTCGCAGATACGCAGTATTTT. It is translated as CASSWPGQGFADTQYF.

The V and J genes are TRBV4-1 and TRBJ1-5; D possibly corresponds to TRBD1 (6 bases). The V gene's germline CDR1 is MGHRA and CDR2 YSYEKL. The CDR3 is 18 residues long. Trimming removed 1 base at V and 3 bases at J, with 19 bases between. The CDR3 DNA reads TGCGCCAGCAGCCAAGGAACAGGGAATCACAGGTTCAATCAGCCCCAGCATTTT. Its translation is CASSQGTGNHRFNQPQHF.

V is TRBV29-1 and J is TRBJ2-1; 10 positions match TRBD1. The germline V gene has CDR1 SQVTM and CDR2 ANQGSEA. Trimming removed 6 bases from V and 2 bases from J; junction bases left unmatched: 1. This CDR3 contains 13 residues. CDR3 DNA sequence: TGCAGCGTGGGACAGGGGACCTACAATGAGCAGTTCTTC. Translating gives CSVGQGTYNEQFF.

The chain has TRBV29-1 and TRBJ1-1, with D maybe TRBD1 (6 bases). The germline gives CDR1 SQVTM, CDR2 ANQGSEA. V gave up 2 bases and J gave up 4 bases, with 8 bases separating them. The CDR3 runs 12 residues. The CDR3: CSVEPTGTEAFF. CDR3 nucleotides: TGCAGCGTTGAACCGACAGGCACTGAAGCTTTCTTT.

The chain employs TRBV19 and TRBJ2-5, with D perhaps TRBD2 (5 bases). Trimming removed 7 bases from V and 5 bases from J, with 20 bases in between. Germline CDR1 is LNHDA and CDR2 is SQIVND (reference sequence). The CDR3 sequence is 15 residues long. The chain's CDR3 is CASTPSVGLAETQYF. The CDR3, as DNA: TGTGCCAGTACCCCATCTGTCGGGCTAGCTGAGACCCAGTACTTC.

The V and J genes are TRBV9 and TRBJ2-2; no firm D call. CDR1 is SGDLS, CDR2 YYNGEE, per germline. V was trimmed by 5 bases and J by 0 bases, leaving 2 bases between them. The CDR3 extends over 12 amino acids. CDR3 loop: CASSTNTGELFF. The DNA for the CDR3 is TGTGCCAGCAGTACGAACACCGGGGAGCTGTTTTTT.

The chain uses TRBV2 and TRBJ2-7, with TRBD1 matching 7 bases. The CDR3 is made up of 13 amino acids. Trimming took 7 bases from V and 3 from J; bases not matched to a gene: 6. Germline-derived CDR1 and CDR2 are SNHLY and FYNNEI. In DNA form, the CDR3 reads TGTGCCAGCAAGCAGGGACAGAACTACGAGCAGTACTTC. This gives the protein CASKQGQNYEQYF.

This chain joins TRBV5-6 and TRBJ1-2, with D possibly being TRBD1 (5 bases). The germline V gene encodes CDR1 SGHDT and CDR2 YYEEEE. The CDR3 is 15 amino acids. With 4 bases removed from V and 0 bases from J, the gap between germline ends came to 13 bases. The CDR3 spells CASSDPTAANYGYTF. For the CDR3, the DNA is TGTGCCAGCAGCGACCCGACAGCTGCTAACTATGGCTACACCTTC.

The chain links TRBV5-1 to TRBJ1-1, with 8 bases fitting TRBD1. CDR1 is SGHRS, CDR2 YFSETQ, per germline. CDR3 length: 16 residues. V shed 3 bases, J shed 1 base, and the junction held 8 bases outside the gene matches. Here the CDR3 DNA reads TGCGCCAGCAGCTCCCGACAGGGGTATACGAACACTGAAGCTTTCTTT. Translating gives CASSSRQGYTNTEAFF.

The chain combines TRBV19 with TRBJ2-2; 8 bases line up with TRBD1. Germline CDR1 is LNHDA and CDR2 is SQIVND (reference sequence). The CDR3 sequence is 16 residues long. The trim removed 3 bases at V and 8 bases at J, leaving 11 bases unmatched. Here the CDR3 DNA reads TGTGCCAGTAGTATGACTGAGGCAGGGGGCCCAGGGGAGCTGTTTTTT. This sequence encodes CASSMTEAGGPGELFF. The whole variable domain, remainder taken from reference TRBV19 and TRBJ2-2, is DGGITQSPKYLFRKEGQNVTLSCEQNLNHDAMYWYRQDPGQGLRLIYYSQIVNDFQKGDIAEGYSVSREKKESFPLTVTSAQKNPTAFYLCASSMTEAGGPGELFFGEGSRLTVL.

This chain links TRBV5-6 with TRBJ1-1; 8 bases fit TRBD1. Per the germline V gene, CDR1 is SGHDT and CDR2 is YYEEEE. Losses at the gene ends were 2 bases for V and 6 bases for J; bases not matched to a gene: 9. CDR3 length equals 15 residues. In nucleotides, the CDR3 is TGTGCCAGCAGCTTTTCGGCCAGGGGGCGGTCTGAAGCTTTCTTT. It yields the protein CASSFSARGRSEAFF.

The chain recombines TRBV25-1 with TRBJ1-6, with TRBD1 matching 10 bases. Trimming removed 5 bases from V and 10 bases from J; junction bases left unmatched: 8. The germline CDR1 and CDR2 sequences are MGHDK and SYGVNS. This CDR3 spans 15 amino acids. CDR3 DNA: TGTGCCAGCAGTTTCCCCGGGACAGGGGAATCACCCCTCCACTTT. This encodes CASSFPGTGESPLHF.

The chain's CDR3 is CASSDWDRSYEQYF. In DNA, the CDR3 is TGTGCCAGCAGTGATTGGGACAGATCCTACGAGCAGTACTTC. The chain couples TRBV2 to TRBJ2-5, with 7 bases aligning to TRBD1. The J call is uncertain, as TRBJ2-7 better fits the DNA end. Germline V gene sequence: CDR1 SNHLY, CDR2 FYNNEI. The length of the CDR3 is 14 residues.

The rearrangement links TRBV5-1 to TRBJ2-6; 10 bases map to TRBD1. Germline CDR1 and CDR2: SGHRS and YFSETQ. The CDR3 extends over 19 amino acids. Trimming cost V 2 bases and J 2 bases; bases outside gene matches: 10. The CDR3 region has the DNA TGCGCCAGCAGCTTCTACAGGCGGGACAGGGGAACTGGGGCCAACGTCCTGACTTTC. Its translation: CASSFYRRDRGTGANVLTF. The full variable domain, completed using reference TRBV5-1 and TRBJ2-6, is KAGVTQTPRYLIKTRGQQVTLSCSPISGHRSVSWYQQTPGQGLQFLFEYFSETQRNKGNFPGRFSGRQFSNSRSEMNVSTLELGDSALYLCASSFYRRDRGTGANVLTFGAGSRLTVL.

The rearrangement joins TRBV19 to TRBJ2-5; 11 bases map to TRBD1. CDR3 size: 18 residues. Germline V gene data show CDR1 as LNHDA and CDR2 as SQIVND (reference sequence). Losses at the gene ends were 2 bases for V and 7 bases for J; bases not matched to a gene: 15. The chain's CDR3 is CASSIKGVGPGQGGTQYF. The DNA for the CDR3 is TGTGCCAGTAGTATAAAAGGGGTTGGCCCGGGACAGGGGGGGACCCAGTACTTC.

The rearrangement joins TRBV30 to TRBJ1-2; 7 nucleotides line up with TRBD1. The CDR3 runs 16 residues. With V trimmed by 2 bases and J by 0 bases, 9 bases remained unmatched. CDR1 is GTSNPN, CDR2 SVGIG, per germline (reference sequence). The CDR3 DNA reads as TGTGCCTGGAGTAGGGGACAGCCAGGTACTAACTATGGCTACACCTTC. This translates into CAWSRGQPGTNYGYTF.